What follows describes a single T cell receptor (beta chain). The CDR3 spans 16 residues. V dropped 1 base and J dropped 7 bases, with 14 bases sitting between them. Germline V gives CDR1 SGHTA, CDR2 FQGNSA. Recovered status in Cohort 3 required two negative PCRs, clearance, or symptom resolution. This sample was taken from a study of blood T cell repertoires in COVID-19. TCRdb's copy holds only in-frame clones and misses some; the assay was immunoSEQ multiplex PCR. The table lists hundreds of thousands of clones, 70% to 90% of them singletons. This clonotype was sampled from a woman in her twenties or thirties who had recovered from COVID-19. The sample taken for sequencing was PBMCs or T cells enriched from blood (not recorded which). The chain has TRBV7-2 and TRBJ1-6, with TRBD1 as a possible D gene (6 bases). This CDR3 reads CASSLGVPGQNSPLHF. The DNA of the CDR3 is TGTGCCAGCAGCTTAGGCGTACCGGGACAAAATTCACCCCTCCACTTT.